Sequencing of this T cell receptor (beta chain) was carried out in a study of vaccination and CD4 T cells after COVID-19. Across the whole study: Each participant underwent a two-dose regimen of either the BNT162b2 or the mRNA-1273 vaccine.

An Oncomine TCR Beta short-read assay was used to sequence the DNA from cultured CD4+ T cells. Genomic DNA extraction was carried out from cultured CD4+ T cells. TCRdb processed the PCR reads anew with MiXCR; each CDR3 protein has one entry. Found here are over 15,000 distinct CDR3 sequences, just over 50% of them singletons; the top ten hold around 20%. Germline assignment: CDR1 LNHDA and CDR2 SQIVND (reference sequence). V was clipped by 1 base and J by 1 base, with 8 bases between them. This CDR3 has 15 amino acids. Sample time point: late sampling 161 to 241 days after vaccination in three convalescent patients. Documented treatment: roughly 10-day PBMC culture with coronavirus spike peptide pools or control peptides (ViraFEST assay). About this clonotype: Its antigen is not identified.

Source: CD4+ T cells from blood, cultured in vitro, taken about 7 months after SARS-CoV-2 vaccination. The receptor was derived from a human donor who had recovered from COVID-19. The rearrangement joins TRBV19 to TRBJ1-5; no definite D call. CDR3 coding DNA: TGTGCCAGTAGTATAGGCCCCGGGAGCAATCAGCCCCAGCATTTT. Its protein is CASSIGPGSNQPQHF.